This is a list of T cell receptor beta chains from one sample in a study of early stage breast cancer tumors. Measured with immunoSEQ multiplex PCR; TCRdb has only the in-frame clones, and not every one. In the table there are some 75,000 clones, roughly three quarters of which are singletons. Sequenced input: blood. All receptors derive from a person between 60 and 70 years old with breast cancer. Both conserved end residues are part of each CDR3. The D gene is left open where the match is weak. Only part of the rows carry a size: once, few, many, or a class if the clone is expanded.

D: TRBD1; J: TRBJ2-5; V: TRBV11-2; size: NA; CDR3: CASSLGRTGTQETQYF; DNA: TGTGCCAGCAGCTTAGGCCGGACAGGGACCCAAGAGACCCAGTACTTC
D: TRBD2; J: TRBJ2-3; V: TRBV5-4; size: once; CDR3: CASSTGTSLHTDTQYF; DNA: TGTGCCAGCAGCACCGGGACTAGTCTCCACACAGATACGCAGTATTTT
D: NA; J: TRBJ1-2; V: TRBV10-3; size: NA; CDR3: CAISESAGDYGYTF; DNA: TGTGCCATCAGTGAGTCGGCAGGAGACTATGGCTACACCTTC
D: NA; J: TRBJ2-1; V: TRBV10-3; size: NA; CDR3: CATRINDEQFF; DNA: TGTGCCACCCGGATTAACGATGAGCAGTTCTTC
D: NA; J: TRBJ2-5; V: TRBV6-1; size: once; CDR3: CASSRRRVETQYF; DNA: TGTGCCAGCAGTCGAAGGAGAGTGGAGACCCAGTACTTC
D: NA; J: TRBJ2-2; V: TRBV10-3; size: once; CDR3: CAIRVREEGELFF; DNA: TGTGCCATCCGAGTCAGGGAGGAGGGGGAGCTGTTTTTT
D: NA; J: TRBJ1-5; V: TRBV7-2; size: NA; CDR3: CASSDSLVYGKNQPQHF; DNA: TGTGCCAGCAGCGACAGCTTAGTGTACGGAAAGAATCAGCCCCAGCATTTT
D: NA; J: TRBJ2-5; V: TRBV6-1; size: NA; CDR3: CASRADLGETQYF; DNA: TGTGCCAGCAGGGCGGACCTTGGGGAGACCCAGTACTTC
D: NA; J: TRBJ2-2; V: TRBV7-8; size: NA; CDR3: CASSPNTGELFF; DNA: TGTGCCAGCAGCCCCAACACCGGGGAGCTGTTTTTT
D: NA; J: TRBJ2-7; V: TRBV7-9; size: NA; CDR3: CASSLAGGSSYEQYF; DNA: TGTGCCAGCAGCTTAGCCGGAGGGAGCTCCTACGAGCAGTACTTC
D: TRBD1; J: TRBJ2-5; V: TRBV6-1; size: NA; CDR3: CASSRTGGIAETQYF; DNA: TGTGCCAGCAGTCGGACAGGGGGCATAGCAGAGACCCAGTACTTC
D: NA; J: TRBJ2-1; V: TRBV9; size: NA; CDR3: CASSVGVGVHNEQFF; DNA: TGTGCCAGCAGCGTAGGGGTGGGGGTGCACAATGAGCAGTTCTTC
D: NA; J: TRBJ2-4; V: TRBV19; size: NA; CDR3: CATLGQTKNIQYF; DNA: TGTGCCACGCTGGGTCAGACCAAAAACATTCAGTACTTC
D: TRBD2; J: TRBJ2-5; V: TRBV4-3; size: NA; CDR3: CASLVTSGQETQYF; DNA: TGCGCCAGCTTGGTTACTAGCGGACAAGAGACCCAGTACTTC
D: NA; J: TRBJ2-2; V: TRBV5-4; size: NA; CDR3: CASSWRTNTGELFF; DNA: TGTGCCAGCAGCTGGAGGACGAACACCGGGGAGCTGTTTTTT
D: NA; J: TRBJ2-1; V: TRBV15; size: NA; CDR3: CATSRTSSMGYSEQFF; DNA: TGTGCCACCAGCAGAACTTCTTCTATGGGATACAGTGAGCAGTTCTTC
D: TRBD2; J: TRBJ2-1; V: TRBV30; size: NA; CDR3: CAWRLAGVYNEQFF; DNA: TGTGCCTGGAGACTAGCGGGGGTCTACAATGAGCAGTTCTTC
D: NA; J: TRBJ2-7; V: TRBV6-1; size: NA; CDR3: CASSLYSYEQYF; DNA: TGTGCCAGCAGCCTATACAGCTACGAGCAGTACTTC
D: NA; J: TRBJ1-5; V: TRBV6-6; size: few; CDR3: CASNSQGPNQPQHF; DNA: TGTGCCAGCAACTCTCAGGGGCCAAATCAGCCCCAGCATTTT
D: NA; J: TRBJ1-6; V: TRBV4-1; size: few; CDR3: CASSQEAGTLSSPLHF; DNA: TGCGCCAGCAGCCAAGAGGCAGGGACCCTAAGTTCACCCCTCCACTTT
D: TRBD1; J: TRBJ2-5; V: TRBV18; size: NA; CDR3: CASSRGQGSETQYF; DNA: TGTGCCAGCTCACGGGGACAGGGAAGCGAGACCCAGTACTTC
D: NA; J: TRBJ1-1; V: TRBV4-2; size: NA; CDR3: CASRSNTEAFF; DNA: TGTGCCAGCAGGTCAAACACTGAAGCTTTCTTT
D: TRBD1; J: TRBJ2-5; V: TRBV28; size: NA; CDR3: CASYNRDREETQYF; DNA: TGTGCCAGTTACAACCGGGACAGGGAAGAGACCCAGTACTTC
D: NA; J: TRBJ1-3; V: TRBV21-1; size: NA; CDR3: CASSPKGGQAGPDSGNTIYF; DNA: TGTGCCAGCAGCCCGAAAGGCGGGCAAGCAGGGCCGGACTCTGGAAACACCATATATTTT
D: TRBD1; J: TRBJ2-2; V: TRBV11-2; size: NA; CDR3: CASSDRTGGGELFF; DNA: TGTGCCAGCAGCGACCGGACAGGGGGTGGGGAGCTGTTTTTT
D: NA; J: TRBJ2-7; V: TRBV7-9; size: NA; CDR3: CASSFREEGYEQYF; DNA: TGTGCCAGCAGCTTCAGGGAGGAGGGCTACGAGCAGTACTTC
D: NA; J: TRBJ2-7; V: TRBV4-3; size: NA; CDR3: CASSEGPLSKYEQYF; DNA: TGCGCCAGCAGTGAGGGCCCCTTGAGTAAATACGAGCAGTACTTC